This T cell receptor (beta chain) is from a study of cytomegalovirus exposure and HLA in healthy donors. Sequencing used immunoSEQ multiplex PCR; TCRdb keeps in-frame clones, though not all of them. The data contain 160,000 or so clones, 88% of them singletons. Germline lookup yields CDR1 GTSNPN and CDR2 SVGIG (reference sequence). The CDR3 runs to 15 residues. Deletions cut 4 bases from V and 5 bases from J, with 15 bases between. The chain uses TRBV30 and TRBJ1-6; D is perhaps TRBD1 (5 bases). This TCR derives from a man in his late teens or twenties in good health and CMV-seronegative. Sequenced sample: PBMCs. The CDR3, as DNA: TGTGCCTGGAAATCCTCAGGGTTGGATAATTCACCCCTCCACTTT. Its translation: CAWKSSGLDNSPLHF.